This paragraph reports one T cell receptor beta chain. This clone was counted only a few times. It lacks a known antigen. Base-call qualities are not available, and no considerably larger clone is one nucleotide away. This sample stems from a study of T cell responses to AZD1222 COVID-19 vaccine listed by TCRdb under 2021. Study-wide context: A total of 233 trial participants underwent TCR sequencing, of whom nearly 210 had received two doses of AZD1222 and about 25 had received two doses of the MenACWY control vaccine. Trial participants were enrolled by age into 18-55, 56-69 and 70-plus year subgroups, with about 150, 27 and 61 TCR-sequenced participants respectively. The study at large found these results: A significant rise in spike-specific TCR breadth and depth was observed after two AZD1222 doses relative to day 0 and relative to MenACWY recipients. Reportedly, almost half of the unique spike-specific TCRs recognized epitopes lying outside the regions that are mutated in the B.1.351 and B.1.1.7 variants. Conclusions about previously exposed vaccinees are limited, since just five or six AZD1222 recipients were seropositive for SARS-CoV-2 at baseline. The vaccine-associated CD4 TCRs covered the entire spike protein, and the dominant responses fell in regions 160-218 and 743-854. In the small 56-69-year group, the increase in depth fell short of significance, most likely because of low power. Participants were mostly white British and included more females than males, and it was suggested by the authors that clonal diversity may have been underestimated. Because no day 14 peak-response samples were available, repertoires were characterized only after the peak T cell response.

The sample's time point label, in plain terms: about 28 days (+/-7) after the second vaccine dose. AZD1222 recipients given second doses at about 4 weeks or at about 12 weeks were pooled, since spike-specific TCR depth and breadth were not found to differ between the two schedules. Vaccinee samples came from UK trials COV001 and COV002, including a single-blind randomized controlled phase 2/3 trial of AZD1222 (ChAdOx1 nCoV-19) in healthy adults. For TCRbeta chain sequencing, PBMC samples were collected from trial participants at day 0 and at day 28 after the second dose. The CDR3 regions of human TCRbeta chains were analyzed by immunosequencing. Under the source paper's analysis protocol: Repertoire TCRs were checked for matches against a reference library of SARS-CoV-2-specific TCRs that had been generated using the MIRA antigen-specificity platform. Breadth was defined as the fraction of unique TCRs that were SARS-CoV-2-associated, and depth was defined as the fraction of total T cells that were SARS-CoV-2-associated. Each spike-specific TCR was assigned to its reactive spike region and to a CD4 or CD8 class using the MIRA data. Log10-transformed breadth and depth values were compared by one-way ANOVA with Sidak's multiple comparisons tests. TCRdb holds this immuneACCESS table with in-frame rearrangements only. Some clones are missing; in checked studies, unresolved V genes explain under half, and the rest has no known cause. The V and J calls and clone size come from that table; D and trimming were worked out from the DNA. This sample lists 180,000 or so clones; about 90% were detected once. The top ten hold 1.3% of the sample.

The germline V gene specifies ENHRY as CDR1 and SYGVKD as CDR2. Trimming takes 4 bases from V and 4 bases from J, and the germline ends sit 10 bases apart. Spanning cysteine to phenylalanine, the CDR3 consists of 13 amino acids. CDR3 DNA only is kept here, 39 bases in frame from base 1. The clonotype originates from an adult who received the AZD1222 COVID-19 vaccine. The chain joins TRBV10-3 to TRBJ1-1, and the D gene may be TRBD1, 6 bases matching. The sequencing used peripheral blood, collected 28 days after the second AZD1222 dose. Here the CDR3 is given as CAISGTGTTEAFF. At the DNA level, the sequence is TGTGCCATCAGTGGAACAGGGACCACTGAAGCTTTCTTT.